This paragraph reports one TCR beta chain. Antigen unknown. Profiled with immunoSEQ multiplex PCR; TCRdb holds only in-frame clones, not every one. The sample lists some 44,000 clones; 70% to 85% were seen once. The source of the sample is a study of fetal regulatory T cell absence and autoimmunity. Broader study findings: Some top pancreas TCR clones were over 90-fold enriched versus cord blood. TRB gene family usage was broadly similar in cord blood and pancreas.

The CDR3 is 18 residues long. Per germline, CDR1 SGHAT and CDR2 FQNNGV. V was clipped by 1 base and J by 2 bases; unmatched bases: 5. The receptor was isolated from a newborn boy with IPEX syndrome. The rearrangement links TRBV11-2 to TRBJ2-7; 16 bases match TRBD2. Sequencing input: cord blood. CDR3 sequence reads: CASSLARGLAGGPYEQYF. Here the CDR3 DNA reads TGTGCCAGCAGCTTAGCCCGGGGACTAGCGGGGGGGCCCTACGAGCAGTACTTC.